The 17 T cell receptor beta chains below come from one sample, sequenced in a study of cytomegalovirus exposure and HLA in healthy donors. Primers for the PCR totalled 60 Vbeta and 13 Jbeta. The assay was immunoSEQ multiplex PCR, and TCRdb's table has in-frame clones only and misses some. Of 100,000 or so clones detected, more than 75% appear once; the ten largest clones hold around 2%. The specimen sequenced was PBMCs. These receptors all stem from a man younger than 35 in good health and CMV-seronegative.

This clone was picked up one time. The chain combines TRBV7-8 with TRBJ1-3; the D gene is possibly TRBD1 (6 bases). Trimming took off 5 bases at V and 0 bases at J, with 17 bases between the two ends. Germline V gene data show CDR1 as SGHVS and CDR2 as FQNEAQ. The CDR3 totals 17 residues. In nucleotides, the CDR3 is TGTGCCAGCAGCCTCCTAGGGACATCTTACTCTGGAAACACCATATATTTT. Its translation is CASSLLGTSYSGNTIYF.

This chain uses TRBV7-9 with TRBJ2-7, with 7 positions matching TRBD1. The germline V gene has CDR1 SEHNR and CDR2 FQNEAQ (reference sequence). The CDR3 runs to 13 residues. Unmatched junction bases numbered 4, after V lost 5 bases and J lost 3 bases. The CDR3: CASSPGTVYEQYF. The CDR3, as DNA: TGTGCCAGCAGCCCAGGGACAGTCTACGAGCAGTACTTC.

The chain recombines TRBV11-2 with TRBJ1-4; no clear D. The length of the CDR3 is 17 residues. CDR1 is SGHAT and CDR2 is FQNNGV in the germline V gene. V was pared by 4 bases and J by 5 bases, with 20 bases between. The CDR3 sequence: CASSSQPHSSANEKLFF. The CDR3, as DNA: TGTGCCAGCAGCTCGCAGCCCCACAGTAGCGCCAATGAAAAACTGTTTTTT.

This chain connects TRBV27 to TRBJ1-1, with TRBD1 as a possible D gene (6 bases). This CDR3 region has 15 residues. The germline CDR1 and CDR2 sequences are MNHEY and SMNVEV (reference sequence). V was cut by 8 bases and J by 3 bases, with 19 bases left in between. CDR3 in DNA: TGTGCCAGCGCATGGGAAGCAGGGGCTGACACTGAAGCTTTCTTT. Its protein product is CASAWEAGADTEAFF.

The rearrangement uses TRBV6-1 and TRBJ1-1; the D gene is possibly TRBD1 (5 bases). The V end lost 8 bases, the J end lost 5 bases, and 9 bases lay between the germline ends. The CDR3 runs 11 residues. Germline V lookup: CDR1 MNHNS, CDR2 SASEGT. CDR3 protein: CASFRVTEAFF. The CDR3, as DNA: TGTGCCAGCTTCAGGGTAACTGAAGCTTTCTTT.

This sequence joins TRBV10-3 and TRBJ2-7; TRBD2 matches at 8 bases. CDR1 and CDR2 (germline): ENHRY, SYGVKD. Trimming at V came to 3 bases and at J to 2 bases, leaving 6 bases not matched to a gene. The CDR3 sequence is 15 residues long. CDR3 sequence reads: CAISEGRGDPYEQYF. CDR3 nucleotides: TGTGCCATCAGTGAAGGGCGGGGGGACCCCTACGAGCAGTACTTC.

The chain joins TRBV7-3 to TRBJ1-4; a possible D gene is TRBD1 (6 bases). Trimming took off 1 base at V and 8 bases at J, with 14 bases between the two ends. The CDR3 totals 15 residues. Germline V gene lookup returns CDR1 SGHTA and CDR2 FQGTGA. For the CDR3, the DNA is TGTGCCAGCAGCTTAATAGGGCCAGGGGACGAAAAACTGTTTTTT. It encodes CASSLIGPGDEKLFF.

V and J are TRBV7-2 and TRBJ2-5; 13 nucleotides line up with TRBD2. The end of the DNA fits TRBJ2-7 better, so the J call may be wrong. In germline, CDR1 is SGHTA, CDR2 FQGNSA. The CDR3 extends over 15 amino acids. The DNA of the CDR3 is TGTGCCAGCAGCTTTACTAGCGGGGGGGCCTACGAGCAGTACTTC. Translated, it gives CASSFTSGGAYEQYF.

The J gene is TRBJ1-1, the V gene TRBV10-3; D is unresolved. Germline CDR1 is ENHRY and CDR2 is SYGVKD. The CDR3 spans 13 residues. V dropped 4 bases and J dropped 5 bases, with 11 bases sitting between them. Here the CDR3 DNA reads TGTGCCATCAGTGTTTCTCCCGGGACTGAAGCTTTCTTT. The encoded protein is CAISVSPGTEAFF.

The V and J genes are TRBV21-1 and TRBJ2-5; TRBD2 was called by the table and not checked on the DNA. TRBV21-1 is listed as a pseudogene. The CDR3 runs 14 residues. This CDR3 reads CASSKRGGGETQYF. The CDR3 nucleotides are TGTGCCAGCAGCAAGCGGGGGGGAGGAGAGACCCAGTACTTC.

The J gene is TRBJ1-2, the V gene TRBV18; 7 bases fit TRBD1. Trimming removed 3 bases from V and 2 bases from J; junction bases left unmatched: 9. Per germline, CDR1 KGHSH and CDR2 LQKENI. CDR3 length equals 16 residues. The CDR3 sequence is CASSPGRQGDNYGYTF. The CDR3 DNA is TGTGCCAGCTCACCGGGGCGACAGGGAGACAACTATGGCTACACCTTC.

The chain carries TRBV6-5 and TRBJ1-5; D is undetermined. This CDR3 has 16 residues. Germline-derived CDR1 and CDR2 are MNHEY and SVGAGI. Trimming removed 2 bases at V and 2 bases at J, with 13 bases between. The CDR3: CASSYIGSSGNQPQHF. CDR3 in DNA: TGTGCCAGCAGTTACATCGGGTCATCCGGCAATCAGCCCCAGCATTTT.

The V gene is TRBV4-1, the J gene TRBJ2-3, with D possibly being TRBD1 (5 bases). CDR3 size: 17 residues. Germline loops: CDR1 MGHRA, CDR2 YSYEKL. Trimming left V 1 base short and J 3 bases short, with 17 bases between. The DNA of the CDR3 is TGCGCCAGCAGCCAAGGTAACCCAGGGTTTAGGACAGATACGCAGTATTTT. It translates to CASSQGNPGFRTDTQYF.

The chain joins TRBV27 to TRBJ1-5; D not certain. The germline gives CDR1 MNHEY, CDR2 SMNVEV (reference sequence). This CDR3 is built from 16 residues. V lost 5 bases and J lost 6, with 20 bases in between. CDR3 coding DNA: TGTGCCAGCAGTCCCGACGGCCCAACGGAGGGTCAGCCCCAGCATTTT. Protein product: CASSPDGPTEGQPQHF.

This clone appeared once. The chain recombines TRBV2 with TRBJ2-5, with 7 positions matching TRBD1. The CDR3 extends over 15 amino acids. Germline trimming cut 6 bases from V and 4 bases from J; bases unmatched to any gene: 11. Germline V gene lookup returns CDR1 SNHLY and CDR2 FYNNEI. The chain's CDR3 is CASSPTDRASETQYF. The CDR3 DNA sequence: TGTGCCAGCAGCCCAACCGACAGGGCCTCAGAGACCCAGTACTTC.

V and J are TRBV19 and TRBJ1-6; tentative D call: TRBD1 (5 bases). Germline V gene sequence: CDR1 LNHDA, CDR2 SQIVND (reference sequence). V gave up 7 bases and J gave up 10 bases, with 17 bases separating them. This CDR3 comprises 14 residues. The CDR3 DNA reads TGTGCCAGTAAATCGGGCAGCTACAGGTCACCCCTCCACTTT. Translated, it gives CASKSGSYRSPLHF.

This CDR3 is CASTARDRGTDTQYF. The CDR3 DNA reads as TGTGCCAGCACCGCCAGGGACAGGGGCACAGATACGCAGTATTTT. The J gene is TRBJ2-3, the V gene TRBV6-1; TRBD1 aligns across 9 bases. The CDR3 runs to 15 residues. The trim removed 7 bases at V and 1 base at J, leaving 6 bases unmatched. CDR1 is MNHNS and CDR2 is SASEGT in the germline V gene.